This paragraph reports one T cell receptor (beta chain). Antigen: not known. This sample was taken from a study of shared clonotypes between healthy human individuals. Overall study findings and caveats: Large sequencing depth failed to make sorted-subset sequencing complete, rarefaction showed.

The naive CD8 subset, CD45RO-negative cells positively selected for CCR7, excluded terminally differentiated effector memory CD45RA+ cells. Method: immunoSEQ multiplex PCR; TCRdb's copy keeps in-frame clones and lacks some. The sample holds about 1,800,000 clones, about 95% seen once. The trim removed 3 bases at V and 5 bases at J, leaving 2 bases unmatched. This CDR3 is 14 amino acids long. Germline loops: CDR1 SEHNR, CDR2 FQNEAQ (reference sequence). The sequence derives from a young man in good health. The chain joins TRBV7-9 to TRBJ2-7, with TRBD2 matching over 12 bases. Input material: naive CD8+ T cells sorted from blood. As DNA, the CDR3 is TGTGCCAGCAGCTTGACTAGCGGGGGCCACGAGCAGTACTTC. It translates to CASSLTSGGHEQYF.